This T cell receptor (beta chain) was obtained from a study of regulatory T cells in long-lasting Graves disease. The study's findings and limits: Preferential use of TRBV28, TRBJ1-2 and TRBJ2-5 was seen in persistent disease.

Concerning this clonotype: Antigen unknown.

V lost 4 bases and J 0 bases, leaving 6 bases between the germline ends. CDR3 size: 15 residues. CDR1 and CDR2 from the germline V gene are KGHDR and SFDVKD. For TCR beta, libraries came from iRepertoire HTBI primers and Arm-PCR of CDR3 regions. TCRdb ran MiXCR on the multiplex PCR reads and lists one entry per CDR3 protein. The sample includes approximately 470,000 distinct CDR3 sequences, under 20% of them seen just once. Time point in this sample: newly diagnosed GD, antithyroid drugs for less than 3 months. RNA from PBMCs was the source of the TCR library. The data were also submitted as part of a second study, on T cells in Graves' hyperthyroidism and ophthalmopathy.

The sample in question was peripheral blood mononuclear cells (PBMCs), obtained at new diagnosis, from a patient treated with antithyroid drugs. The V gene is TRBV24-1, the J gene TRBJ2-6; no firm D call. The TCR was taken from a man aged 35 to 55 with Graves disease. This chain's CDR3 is CATSDTSSGANVLTF. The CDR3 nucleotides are TGTGCCACCAGTGACACGAGCTCTGGGGCCAACGTCCTGACTTTC.